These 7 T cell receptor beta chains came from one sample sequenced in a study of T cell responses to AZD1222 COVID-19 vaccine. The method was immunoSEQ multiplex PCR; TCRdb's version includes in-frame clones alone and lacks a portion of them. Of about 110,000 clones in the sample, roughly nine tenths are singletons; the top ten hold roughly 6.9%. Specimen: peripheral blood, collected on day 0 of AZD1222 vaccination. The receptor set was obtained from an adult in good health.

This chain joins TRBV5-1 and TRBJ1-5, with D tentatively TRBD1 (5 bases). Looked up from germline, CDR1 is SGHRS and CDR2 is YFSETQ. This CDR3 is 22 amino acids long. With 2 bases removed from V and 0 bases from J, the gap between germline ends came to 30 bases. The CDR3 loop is CASSFEPSWGRGRGYSNQPQHF. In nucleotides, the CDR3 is TGCGCCAGCAGCTTCGAACCTTCATGGGGTAGGGGCCGGGGGTATAGCAATCAGCCCCAGCATTTT.

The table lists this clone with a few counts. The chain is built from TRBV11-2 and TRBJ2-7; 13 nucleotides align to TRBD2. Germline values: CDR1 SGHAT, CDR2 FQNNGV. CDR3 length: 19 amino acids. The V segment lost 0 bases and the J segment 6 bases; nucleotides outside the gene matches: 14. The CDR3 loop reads CASSLDRGGGTSGKGEQYF. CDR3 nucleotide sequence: TGTGCCAGCAGCTTAGATCGAGGGGGCGGGACTAGCGGGAAGGGCGAGCAGTACTTC.

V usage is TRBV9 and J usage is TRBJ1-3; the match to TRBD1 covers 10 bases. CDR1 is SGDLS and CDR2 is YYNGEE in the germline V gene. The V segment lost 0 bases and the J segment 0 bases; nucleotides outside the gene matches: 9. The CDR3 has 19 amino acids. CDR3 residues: CASSVGGTGVMSSGNTIYF. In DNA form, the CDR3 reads TGTGCCAGCAGCGTAGGAGGGACAGGGGTCATGTCCTCTGGAAACACCATATATTTT.

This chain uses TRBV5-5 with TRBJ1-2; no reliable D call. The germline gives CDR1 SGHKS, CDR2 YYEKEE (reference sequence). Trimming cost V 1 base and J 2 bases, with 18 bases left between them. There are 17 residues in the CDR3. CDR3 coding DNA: TGTGCCAGCAGCTTGTACGCGGTCCCACCTTCGAACTATGGCTACACCTTC. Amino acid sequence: CASSLYAVPPSNYGYTF.

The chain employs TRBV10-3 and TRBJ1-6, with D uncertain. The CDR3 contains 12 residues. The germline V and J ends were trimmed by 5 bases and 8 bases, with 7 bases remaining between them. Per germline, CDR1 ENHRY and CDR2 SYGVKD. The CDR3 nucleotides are TGTGCCATCAGTCGAGACGATTCACCCCTCCACTTT. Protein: CAISRDDSPLHF.

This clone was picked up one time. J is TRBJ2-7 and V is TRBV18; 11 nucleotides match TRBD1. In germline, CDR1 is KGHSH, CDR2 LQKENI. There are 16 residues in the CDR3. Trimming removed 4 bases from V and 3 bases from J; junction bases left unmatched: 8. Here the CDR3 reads CASSLRTGTGGYEQYF. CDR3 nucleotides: TGTGCCAGCTCACTACGGACAGGGACAGGGGGCTACGAGCAGTACTTC.

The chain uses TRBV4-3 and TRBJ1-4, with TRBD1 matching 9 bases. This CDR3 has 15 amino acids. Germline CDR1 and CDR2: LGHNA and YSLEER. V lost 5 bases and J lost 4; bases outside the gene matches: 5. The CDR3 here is CASSYGQGINEKLFF. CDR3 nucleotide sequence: TGCGCCAGCAGCTATGGACAGGGGATTAATGAAAAACTGTTTTTT.